The present TCR beta chain was sequenced within a study of human T cells and chemical hapten exposure. As for the study in general: How much TCR each sample yielded varied, mostly because pooled library volumes differed slightly. Study results and limitations: TCRs exceeding a frequency of 1 in 1000 stayed unchanged under DPC sensitization.

It was the library that attached unique molecular identifiers to individual cDNA molecules. TCRdb used MiXCR to reprocess the 5' RACE reads, holding one entry per CDR3 protein. This sample has approximately 110,000 distinct CDR3 sequences, with 19% found just once. It was from unfractionated whole blood that total RNA was extracted. This clonotype has just a few counts. Antigen unknown. The clonotype comes from a human donor in good health.

The CDR3 spells CASSSPDRPTQHF. For the CDR3, the DNA is TGTGCCAGCAGCTCACCGGACAGGCCCACCCAGCATTTT. This chain connects TRBV11-2 to TRBJ1-5, with 7 bases identical to TRBD1. V was pared by 4 bases and J by 11 bases, with 8 bases of the junction left unmatched. Germline V gene data show CDR1 as SGHAT and CDR2 as FQNNGV. The CDR3 is 13 amino acids.